The 18 T cell receptor beta chains in this list originate from one sample, sequenced in a study of T cells in Graves' hyperthyroidism and ophthalmopathy. TCR beta CDR3 regions were amplified from RNA transcripts. A set of HTBI primers served as the primers for a first-round RT-PCR of the TCR CDR3. TCRdb called the multiplex PCR reads again in MiXCR, with one record for every CDR3 protein. The table has 480,000 or so distinct CDR3 sequences, over 45% seen once. Sequences were obtained from peripheral blood or thyroid tissue (not recorded which). The source is an adult woman with Graves' disease, either hyperthyroidism or ophthalmopathy (not recorded which).

The chain has TRBV10-3 and TRBJ2-7; 11 bases agree with TRBD2. CDR3 length: 13 amino acids. CDR1 is ENHRY, CDR2 SYGVKD, per germline. J was trimmed by 2 bases and V by 7 bases; bases with no gene match: 1. The CDR3, as DNA: TGTGCCATCAATAGCGGGGGGGCCTACGAGCAGTACTTC. The encoded protein is CAINSGGAYEQYF.

Points on this clonotype: Possible read error: a much larger clone is one base away. The chain links TRBV3-1 to TRBJ1-2; the D is unclear. Trimming left V 6 bases short and J 9 bases short, with 11 bases between. CDR1 LGHDT and CDR2 YNNKEL come from the germline V gene (reference sequence). This CDR3 has 11 residues. The CDR3 region has the DNA TGTGCCAGCAGGTCGAATTATAGCTACACCTTC. Encoded protein: CASRSNYSYTF.

The rearrangement uses TRBV4-2 and TRBJ1-2; 7 bases match TRBD1. The length of the CDR3 is 16 residues. Germline CDR1 reads LGHNA; CDR2 reads YNFKEQ. V shed 5 bases and J 3 bases; nucleotides not matched to a gene: 12. As DNA, the CDR3 is TGTGCCAGCAGCTTGGTACTAGCGGGACAGCACTATGGCTACACCTTC. This gives the protein CASSLVLAGQHYGYTF.

Ten or more counts support this clonotype. The chain joins TRBV7-6 to TRBJ1-6; 7 bases line up with TRBD1. CDR3 length equals 16 residues. Germline V lookup: CDR1 SGHVS, CDR2 FNYEAQ. After removal of 0 bases from V and 5 bases from J, the junction contained 4 bases not matched to a gene. CDR3 region: CASSLAGQGDNSPLHF. The DNA for the CDR3 is TGTGCCAGCAGCTTAGCCGGTCAGGGGGATAATTCACCCCTCCACTTT.

At least ten counts were recorded for this clonotype. The rearrangement joins TRBV6-1 to TRBJ1-1; no firm D call. The CDR3 spans 14 residues. Trimming removed 5 bases from V and 0 bases from J, with 10 bases in between. The germline V gene has CDR1 MNHNS and CDR2 SASEGT. The CDR3, as DNA: TGTGCCAGCAGTTCCTGGTCCCTGAACACTGAAGCTTTCTTT. It yields the protein CASSSWSLNTEAFF.

A word on this clonotype: With a much larger clone just one base away, this may be a read error. This chain connects TRBV19 to TRBJ1-4, with a possible D match to TRBD1 (5 bases). The CDR3 totals 15 residues. Germline V lookup: CDR1 LNHDA, CDR2 SQIVND (reference sequence). CDR3 amino acids: CASSTTGTSGEKLLF. The CDR3 DNA follows: TGTGCCAGTAGTACGACCGGGACCAGTGGGGAAAAACTGCTTTTT.

This clonotype showed up many times. The rearrangement joins TRBV12-3 or TRBV12-4 to TRBJ2-5; D not resolved. This CDR3 has 13 amino acids. The V end was cut by 6 bases, the J end by 3 bases, with 11 bases between. The CDR3 protein is CASSLNAKETQYF. CDR3 sequence (DNA): TGTGCCAGCAGCTTAAACGCAAAAGAGACCCAGTACTTC.

The chain recombines TRBV15 with TRBJ1-2; D not resolved. Looked up from germline, CDR1 is LNHNV and CDR2 is YYDKDF (reference sequence). The CDR3 totals 15 residues. Between the trimmed V and J ends, which lost 0 bases and 4 bases, there was a span of 12 bases. CDR3 sequence (DNA): TGTGCCACCAGCAGAGAACCGGGGATGGGCTATGGCTACACCTTC. As protein: CATSREPGMGYGYTF. Full variable domain (rest looked up from reference TRBV15 and TRBJ1-2): DAMVIQNPRYQVTQFGKPVTLSCSQTLNHNVMYWYQQKSSQAPKLLFHYYDKDFNNEADTPDNFQSRRPNTSFCFLDIRSPGLGDTAMYLCATSREPGMGYGYTFGSGTRLTVV.

The V gene is TRBV19, the J gene TRBJ1-1; 8 nucleotides agree with TRBD1. Germline V lookup: CDR1 LNHDA, CDR2 SQIVND (reference sequence). V trimming: 3 bases; J trimming: 2 bases; junction bases outside the gene matches: 5. The CDR3 sequence is 15 residues long. Here the CDR3 DNA reads TGTGCCAGTAGTATTACTGGACAGGGCAACACTGAAGCTTTCTTT. Translated, it gives CASSITGQGNTEAFF.

The chain links TRBV7-9 to TRBJ2-7; D call uncertain. Trimming removed 5 bases from V and 5 bases from J, with 10 bases in between. The V gene's germline CDR1 is SEHNR and CDR2 FQNEAQ (reference sequence). The CDR3 has 12 residues. CDR3: CASSRQSHEQYF. In DNA, the CDR3 is TGTGCCAGCAGCCGCCAGTCCCACGAGCAGTACTTC.

This clonotype was counted at least ten times. V is TRBV7-8 and J is TRBJ1-5; 10 bases align to TRBD1. There are 15 residues in the CDR3. V trimming: 5 bases; J trimming: 9 bases; junction bases outside the gene matches: 10. Germline V gene data show CDR1 as SGHVS and CDR2 as FQNEAQ. The CDR3 sequence is CASSQGQGPGWPQHF. DNA for the CDR3: TGTGCCAGCAGCCAGGGACAGGGGCCTGGATGGCCCCAGCATTTT.

This clonotype was detected many times. The chain couples TRBV5-8 to TRBJ1-1; possibly TRBD1 for D (6 bases). Germline assignment: CDR1 SGHTS and CDR2 YDEGEE. CDR3 length: 14 residues. Deletions cut 1 base from V and 6 bases from J, with 13 bases between. The CDR3: CASSLIGQSSEAFF. For the CDR3, the DNA is TGTGCCAGCAGCTTGATAGGACAGTCCTCTGAAGCTTTCTTT.

This chain connects TRBV13 to TRBJ2-5; D call uncertain. From germline, CDR1 is PRHDT and CDR2 FYEKMQ (reference sequence). The CDR3 totals 13 residues. Trimming took 6 bases from V and 4 from J, leaving 12 bases between them. The CDR3 coding sequence is TGTGCCAGCAGTGAAGCTCTTGGAGAGACCCAGTACTTC. This encodes CASSEALGETQYF.

This sequence joins TRBV14 and TRBJ2-2; D might be TRBD1 (6 bases). Germline V gene data show CDR1 as SGHDN and CDR2 as FVKESK. The CDR3 consists of 13 residues. Trimming left V 8 bases short and J 7 bases short, with 14 bases between. CDR3 region: CASRRTEDGELFF. In DNA form, the CDR3 reads TGTGCCAGCCGTAGGACAGAGGACGGGGAGCTGTTTTTT.

A remark on this clonotype: A much larger clone differs by one base, so this may be a read error. V usage is TRBV20-1 and J usage is TRBJ1-5, with TRBD1 matching 7 bases. CDR1 and CDR2 (germline): DFQATT, SNEGSKA (reference sequence). The CDR3 is 16 amino acids. The DNA of the CDR3 is TGCAGTGCTAGAGAAAACAGGGGATCTAGCAATCGGCCCCAGCATTTT. The encoded protein is CSARENRGSSNRPQHF.

This clonotype was seen ten or more times. The rearrangement joins TRBV5-1 to TRBJ2-7; TRBD1 is a possible D gene (6 bases). V gave up 2 bases and J gave up 5 bases, with 20 bases separating them. The CDR3 runs to 16 residues. In germline, CDR1 is SGHRS, CDR2 YFSETQ. CDR3 loop: CASSFLTGSVEDEQYF. The CDR3 nucleotides are TGCGCCAGCAGCTTCTTGACAGGCTCCGTGGAGGACGAGCAGTACTTC.

The V and J genes are TRBV7-9 and TRBJ1-2, with D perhaps TRBD1 (5 bases). Germline CDR1 and CDR2: SEHNR and FQNEAQ (reference sequence). The CDR3 extends over 13 amino acids. V was shortened by 3 bases and J by 6 bases, with 11 bases between the two germline ends. The CDR3 spells CASSFRVRDGYTF. The CDR3 bases are TGTGCCAGCAGCTTCAGGGTGAGGGATGGCTACACCTTC.

This sequence joins TRBV13 and TRBJ1-1; D ambiguous. Germline values: CDR1 PRHDT, CDR2 FYEKMQ (reference sequence). Trimming removed 7 bases at V and 0 bases at J, with 18 bases between. The CDR3 covers 16 residues. CDR3 sequence reads: CASTRSLRLLNTEAFF. The DNA for the CDR3 is TGTGCCAGCACCCGCTCACTCAGGCTTTTGAACACTGAAGCTTTCTTT.